One and the same sample provided the 4 T cell receptor beta chains below, sequenced in a study of blood T cell repertoires in COVID-19. The data were produced by immunoSEQ multiplex PCR, yet TCRdb's version contains in-frame clones alone and is incomplete. The data contain roughly 250,000 clones, approximately 90% of them seen just once; the ten biggest clones take up approximately 2.1%. The source material was peripheral blood. The receptors here all came from a woman in her forties who had recovered from COVID-19.

On this clone itself: Different DNA sequences within this sample yield the same CDR3. The V gene is TRBV29-1, the J gene TRBJ1-6, with 9 bases aligning to TRBD1. With 5 bases clipped from V and 8 bases from J, the junction kept 4 bases outside the gene matches. Germline V gives CDR1 SQVTM, CDR2 ANQGSEA. The CDR3 has 13 amino acids. CDR3 DNA sequence: TGCAGCGTTATGACAGGGGGGGATTCACCCCTCCACTTT. This translates into CSVMTGGDSPLHF.

The chain couples TRBV18 to TRBJ2-5; 10 positions agree with TRBD2. There are 16 residues in the CDR3. With V trimmed by 2 bases and J by 5 bases, 8 bases remained unmatched. CDR1 is KGHSH and CDR2 is LQKENI in the germline V gene. This chain's CDR3 is CASSPGLAGVRETQYF. In nucleotides, the CDR3 is TGTGCCAGCTCACCAGGGCTAGCGGGAGTACGGGAGACCCAGTACTTC.

This clone was found a few times. The chain joins TRBV11-2 to TRBJ2-7; D is perhaps TRBD1 (6 bases). This CDR3 is 16 amino acids long. Germline CDR1 is SGHAT and CDR2 is FQNNGV. V gave up 3 bases and J gave up 3 bases, with 18 bases separating them. CDR3 residues: CASSFRGGRENYEQYF. CDR3 DNA: TGTGCCAGCAGCTTCCGAGGGGGTAGGGAAAACTACGAGCAGTACTTC.

This chain links TRBV7-8 with TRBJ2-5; 8 nucleotides match TRBD2. J lost 5 bases, V lost 5 bases, and 10 bases had no gene match. This CDR3 region has 15 residues. Germline loops: CDR1 SGHVS, CDR2 FQNEAQ. The DNA for the CDR3 is TGTGCCAGCAGCCCCACCGGGAGGGCGACGGAGACCCAGTACTTC. It yields the protein CASSPTGRATETQYF.